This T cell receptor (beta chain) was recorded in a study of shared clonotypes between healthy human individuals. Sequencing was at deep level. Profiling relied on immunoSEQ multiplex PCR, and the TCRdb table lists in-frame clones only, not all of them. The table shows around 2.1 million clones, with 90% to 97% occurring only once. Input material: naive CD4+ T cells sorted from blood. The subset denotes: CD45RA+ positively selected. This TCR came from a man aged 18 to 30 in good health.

The CDR3 coding sequence is TGTGCCAGCAGCTTAGCAGGGGACTCCTACGAGCAGTACTTC. Its protein product is CASSLAGDSYEQYF. This sequence joins TRBV5-6 and TRBJ2-7; possibly TRBD1 for D (6 bases). Germline values: CDR1 SGHDT, CDR2 YYEEEE. V was cut by 2 bases and J by 0 bases, with 9 bases left in between. The CDR3 has 14 amino acids. Full variable domain (outside the CDR3, taken from reference TRBV5-6 and TRBJ2-7): DAGVTQSPTHLIKTRGQQVTLRCSPKSGHDTVSWYQQALGQGPQFIFQYYEEEERQRGNFPDRFSGHQFPNYSSELNVNALLLGDSALYLCASSLAGDSYEQYFGPGTRLTVT.